Listed below are T cell receptor beta chains from one sample, sequenced in a study of T cells in Graves' hyperthyroidism and ophthalmopathy. TCRdb fed the multiplex PCR reads into MiXCR, producing one record per CDR3 protein. The sample shows roughly 740,000 distinct CDR3 sequences, 15% to 20% of them seen only once. Input material: blood. These receptors were taken from a man aged 18 to 29 with Graves' hyperthyroidism. Each CDR3 is given with its conserved first and last residue. Fields, in order: D gene, V gene, J gene, clone size, CDR3 protein, CDR3 DNA. D genes are given only for firm matches. Only some rows state a clone size, as once, few, many or a class for expanded clones.

>TRBD1|TRBV20-1|TRBJ1-1|many
CSAPDRATEAFF
TGCAGTGCCCCCGACAGGGCCACTGAAGCTTTCTTT
>-|TRBV27|TRBJ2-5|many
CASSPYGATAQETQYF
TGTGCCAGCAGTCCATACGGCGCGACAGCTCAAGAGACCCAGTACTTC
>TRBD2|TRBV12-3/TRBV12-4|TRBJ2-5|-
CASGWGLAGAETQYF
TGTGCCAGTGGGTGGGGGCTAGCGGGAGCTGAGACCCAGTACTTC
>-|TRBV10-3|TRBJ2-3|-
CAISESDGERTDTQYF
TGTGCCATCAGTGAGTCGGACGGGGAACGCACAGATACGCAGTATTTT
>-|TRBV30|TRBJ2-7|-
CAWSAGSEQYF
TGTGCCTGGAGCGCAGGGAGCGAGCAGTACTTC
>TRBD2|TRBV4-3|TRBJ2-3|-
CASSQGGASGRRDTQYF
TGCGCCAGCAGCCAAGGTGGAGCGAGCGGGAGGCGAGATACGCAGTATTTT
>-|TRBV6-1|TRBJ1-1|-
CASSSDPPEAFF
TGTGCCAGCAGCTCCGACCCCCCTGAAGCTTTCTTT
>-|TRBV6-1|TRBJ2-1|many
CASSYGWSYNEQFF
TGTGCCAGCAGTTATGGATGGAGTTACAATGAGCAGTTCTTC
>-|TRBV5-5|TRBJ1-5|-
CASSLYETERFNQPQHF
TGTGCCAGCAGCTTGTATGAGACGGAAAGATTTAATCAGCCCCAGCATTTT
>TRBD2|TRBV6-1|TRBJ2-1|few
CASSPTAGASEFF
TGTGCCAGCAGCCCAACAGCGGGAGCAAGTGAGTTCTTC
>TRBD2|TRBV20-1|TRBJ2-3|-
CSASGLAGARGTDTQYF
TGCAGTGCTAGTGGCCTAGCGGGAGCGCGGGGCACAGATACGCAGTATTTT
>-|TRBV6-1|TRBJ2-7|-
CASSLSGGVGSEQYF
TGTGCCAGCAGCCTAAGCGGAGGGGTAGGGAGCGAGCAGTACTTC
>-|TRBV12-3/TRBV12-4|TRBJ2-7|-
CASRAAGSSYGQYF
TGTGCCAGCAGGGCGGCCGGGAGCTCCTACGGGCAGTACTTC
>-|TRBV19|TRBJ1-5|few
CASSIRQSNSNQPQHF
TGTGCCAGTAGTATTAGACAGTCGAATAGCAATCAGCCCCAGCATTTT
>-|TRBV20-1|TRBJ2-7|-
CSARDRGRQAAPYEQYF
TGCAGTGCTAGAGATCGGGGGAGACAGGCAGCCCCCTACGAGCAGTACTTC
>TRBD2|TRBV28|TRBJ2-3|many
CASPQRREPGDTQYF
TGTGCCAGCCCACAGAGGCGGGAGCCCGGGGATACGCAGTATTTT
>-|TRBV20-1|TRBJ2-3|many
CSANRGPGDTQYF
TGCAGTGCTAATAGAGGGCCAGGAGATACGCAGTATTTT
>TRBD2|TRBV11-2|TRBJ2-1|many
CASSLGGTSGRWGRVYNEQFF
TGTGCCAGCAGCTTAGGCGGGACTAGCGGGAGATGGGGAAGGGTCTACAATGAGCAGTTCTTC
>-|TRBV24-1|TRBJ2-2|few
CATSEKTPGELFF
TGTGCCACCAGTGAAAAGACACCCGGGGAGCTGTTTTTT
>TRBD1|TRBV28|TRBJ2-7|once
CASSLIGATGKGYEQYF
TGTGCCAGCAGTTTAATTGGGGCGACAGGGAAGGGCTACGAGCAGTACTTC
>TRBD1|TRBV7-8|TRBJ2-2|-
CASSPPGQETGELFF
TGTGCCAGCAGCCCCCCGGGACAGGAAACCGGGGAGCTGTTTTTT
>-|TRBV29-1|TRBJ2-5|many
CSVEDRGGRQETQYF
TGCAGCGTTGAAGATCGTGGGGGAAGGCAAGAGACCCAGTACTTC
>TRBD2|TRBV28|TRBJ2-7|many
CASTERGTYEQYF
TGTGCCAGCACCGAGCGGGGGACCTACGAGCAGTACTTC
>TRBD1|TRBV6-1|TRBJ2-7|many
CASSDPGQRYEQYF
TGTGCCAGCAGTGACCCGGGACAGAGATACGAGCAGTACTTC
>TRBD1|TRBV27|TRBJ2-7|-
CASSGMGETGSSEQYF
TGTGCCAGCAGTGGAATGGGGGAGACAGGGTCCTCCGAGCAGTACTTC
>-|TRBV5-1|TRBJ1-5|many
CASSLRVGSQPQHF
TGCGCCAGCAGCTTGCGCGTGGGGAGTCAGCCCCAGCATTTT
>-|TRBV5-4|TRBJ1-1|-
CASRPWVYGTEAFF
TGTGCCAGCAGACCCTGGGTGTATGGCACTGAAGCTTTCTTT
>-|TRBV2|TRBJ1-1|many
CASILQSPGTEAFF
TGTGCCAGCATTTTACAGTCACCGGGCACTGAAGCTTTCTTT
>-|TRBV7-9|TRBJ2-2|many
CASSLLGIANTGELFF
TGTGCCAGCAGCTTATTAGGCATCGCGAACACCGGGGAGCTGTTTTTT
>TRBD2|TRBV28|TRBJ2-1|-
CASSPIAGYNEQFF
TGTGCCAGCAGTCCGATAGCGGGTTACAATGAGCAGTTCTTC
>TRBD2|TRBV7-3|TRBJ2-3|-
CASSLGLAGGNTQYF
TGTGCCAGCAGCTTAGGACTAGCGGGCGGCAATACGCAGTATTTT
>TRBD1|TRBV5-1|TRBJ1-1|many
CASSLGQGFAEAFF
TGCGCCAGCAGCCTCGGACAGGGGTTCGCTGAAGCTTTCTTT
>-|TRBV20-1|TRBJ2-7|many
CSARGGAGHSTGGEQYF
TGCAGTGCTAGGGGAGGGGCGGGACATTCGACGGGGGGAGAGCAGTACTTC
>-|TRBV18|TRBJ2-7|-
CASSPSTDPYEQYF
TGTGCCAGCTCACCGTCGACCGACCCCTACGAGCAGTACTTC
>-|TRBV25-1|TRBJ2-7|many
CASSEDGYEQYF
TGTGCCAGCAGTGAAGACGGCTACGAGCAGTACTTC
>-|TRBV3-1|TRBJ2-2|many
CASSHATGELFF
TGTGCCAGCAGCCACGCGACCGGGGAGCTGTTTTTT
>-|TRBV6-1|TRBJ1-1|-
CASSILDNTEAFF
TGTGCCAGCAGTATCTTGGATAACACTGAAGCTTTCTTT
>-|TRBV19|TRBJ1-5|-
CASSIIDLHQPQHF
TGTGCCAGTAGTATAATTGATCTTCATCAGCCCCAGCATTTT
>TRBD2|TRBV9|TRBJ2-3|few
CASSVGLATTDTQYF
TGTGCCAGCAGCGTAGGACTAGCGACCACAGATACGCAGTATTTT
>-|TRBV7-9|TRBJ2-1|-
CASSSTTQDSTYNEQFF
TGTGCCAGCAGCTCTACAACACAGGACAGCACCTACAATGAGCAGTTCTTC
>-|TRBV7-9|TRBJ2-3|-
CASQAADTQYF
TGTGCCAGCCAGGCGGCAGATACGCAGTATTTT
>-|TRBV7-6|TRBJ1-1|many
CASSLNRGGTEAFF
TGTGCCAGCAGCCTAAATAGGGGGGGCACTGAAGCTTTCTTT
>TRBD2|TRBV28|TRBJ2-5|many
CASTSGGGRKTQYF
TGTGCCAGCACTTCGGGCGGGGGGCGGAAGACCCAGTACTTC
>-|TRBV12-5|TRBJ1-2|-
CASGLASGDNKGGGYTF
TGTGCTAGTGGTTTGGCCTCCGGGGACAACAAAGGCGGCGGCTACACCTTC
>-|TRBV6-1|TRBJ1-4|-
CASSESRRIAQEKLFF
TGTGCCAGCAGTGAATCGCGACGGATTGCACAGGAAAAACTGTTTTTT
>TRBD2|TRBV7-3|TRBJ2-2|-
CASSLIGTSTTGELFF
TGTGCCAGCAGCTTAATCGGGACTAGCACCACCGGGGAGCTGTTTTTT
>-|TRBV28|TRBJ1-1|few
CASSSLGHTEAFF
TGTGCCAGCAGCTCCTTAGGGCACACTGAAGCTTTCTTT
>-|TRBV19|TRBJ1-1|-
CASSIRNPNTEAFF
TGTGCCAGTAGTATACGGAATCCGAACACTGAAGCTTTCTTT